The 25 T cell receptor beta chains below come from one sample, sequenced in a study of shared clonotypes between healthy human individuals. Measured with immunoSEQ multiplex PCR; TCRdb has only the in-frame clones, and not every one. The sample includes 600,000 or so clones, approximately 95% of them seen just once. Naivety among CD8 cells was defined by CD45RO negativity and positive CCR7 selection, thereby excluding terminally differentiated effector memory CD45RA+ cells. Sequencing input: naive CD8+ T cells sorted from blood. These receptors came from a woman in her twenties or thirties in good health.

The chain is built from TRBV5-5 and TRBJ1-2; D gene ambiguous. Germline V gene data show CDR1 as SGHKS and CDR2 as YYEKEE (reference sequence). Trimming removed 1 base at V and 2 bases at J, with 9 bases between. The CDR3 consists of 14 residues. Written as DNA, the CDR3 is TGTGCCAGCAGCTTGATGCCGAGCAACTATGGCTACACCTTC. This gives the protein CASSLMPSNYGYTF.

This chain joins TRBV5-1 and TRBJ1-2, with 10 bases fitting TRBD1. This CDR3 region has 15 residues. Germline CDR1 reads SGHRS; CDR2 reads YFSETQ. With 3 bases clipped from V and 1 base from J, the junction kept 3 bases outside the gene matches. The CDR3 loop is CASSSGQGDNYGYTF. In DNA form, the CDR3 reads TGCGCCAGCAGCTCTGGACAGGGGGATAACTATGGCTACACCTTC.

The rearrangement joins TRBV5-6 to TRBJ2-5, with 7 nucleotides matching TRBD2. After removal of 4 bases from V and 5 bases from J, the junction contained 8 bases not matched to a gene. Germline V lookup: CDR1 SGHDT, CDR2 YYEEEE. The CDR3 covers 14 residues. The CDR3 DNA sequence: TGTGCCAGCAGCCCGAGGTGGGAGGGGGAGACCCAGTACTTC. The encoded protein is CASSPRWEGETQYF.

This chain's CDR3 is CASSLLLARYNEQFF. The CDR3 nucleotides are TGTGCCAGCAGTTTATTGCTAGCGCGGTACAATGAGCAGTTCTTC. This chain uses TRBV28 with TRBJ2-1; a possible D gene is TRBD2 (6 bases). This CDR3 has 15 residues. Per the germline V gene, CDR1 is MDHEN and CDR2 is SYDVKM. Deletions cut 1 base from V and 4 bases from J, with 11 bases between.

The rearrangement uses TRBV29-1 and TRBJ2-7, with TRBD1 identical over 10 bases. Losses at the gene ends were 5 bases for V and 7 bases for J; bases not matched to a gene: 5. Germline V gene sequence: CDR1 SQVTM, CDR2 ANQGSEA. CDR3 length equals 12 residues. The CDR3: CSVPGQGREQYF. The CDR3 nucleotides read TGCAGCGTTCCGGGACAGGGGCGGGAGCAGTACTTC.

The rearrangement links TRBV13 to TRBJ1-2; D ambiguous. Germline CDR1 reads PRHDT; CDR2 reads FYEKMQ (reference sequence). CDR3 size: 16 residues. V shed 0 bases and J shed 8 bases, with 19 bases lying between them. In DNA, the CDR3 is TGTGCCAGCAGCTTAGGACTGGGCACCCTTAAGGGAGGCTACACCTTC. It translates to CASSLGLGTLKGGYTF.

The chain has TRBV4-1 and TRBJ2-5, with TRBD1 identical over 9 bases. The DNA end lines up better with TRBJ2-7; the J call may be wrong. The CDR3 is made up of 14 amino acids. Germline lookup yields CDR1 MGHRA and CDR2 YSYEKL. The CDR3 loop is CASSPGTGFYEQYF. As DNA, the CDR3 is TGCGCCAGCAGCCCCGGGACAGGGTTTTACGAGCAGTACTTC.

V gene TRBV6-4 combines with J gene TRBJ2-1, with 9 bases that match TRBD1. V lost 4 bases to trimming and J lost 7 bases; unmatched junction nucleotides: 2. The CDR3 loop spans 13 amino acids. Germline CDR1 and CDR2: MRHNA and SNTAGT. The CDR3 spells CASSGTGANEQFF. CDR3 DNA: TGTGCCAGCAGTGGGACAGGGGCAAATGAGCAGTTCTTC.

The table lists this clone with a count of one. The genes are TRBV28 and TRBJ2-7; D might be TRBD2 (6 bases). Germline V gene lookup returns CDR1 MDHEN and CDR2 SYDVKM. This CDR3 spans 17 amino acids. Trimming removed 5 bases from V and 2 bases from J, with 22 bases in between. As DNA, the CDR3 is TGTGCCAGCAGTCTGAAGGGGTATTCAAGGACTACCTACGAGCAGTACTTC. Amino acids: CASSLKGYSRTTYEQYF.

CDR3 sequence reads: CASSRTSGIEQYF. CDR3 DNA sequence: TGTGCCAGTAGTCGGACTAGCGGGATCGAGCAGTACTTC. The chain is built from TRBV19 and TRBJ2-7; TRBD2 matches 12 bases. The CDR3 length is 13 residues. Germline V gene sequence: CDR1 LNHDA, CDR2 SQIVND (reference sequence). J was trimmed by 6 bases and V by 5 bases; bases with no gene match: 2.

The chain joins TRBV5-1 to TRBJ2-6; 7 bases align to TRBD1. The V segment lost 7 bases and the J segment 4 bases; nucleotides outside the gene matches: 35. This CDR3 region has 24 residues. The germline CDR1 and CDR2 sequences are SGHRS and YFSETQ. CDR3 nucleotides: TGCGCCAGCGCGACAGGGACACCGTCTTTGGGGCTTTCGGAATTATTAACCGGGGCCAACGTCCTGACTTTC. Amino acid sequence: CASATGTPSLGLSELLTGANVLTF.

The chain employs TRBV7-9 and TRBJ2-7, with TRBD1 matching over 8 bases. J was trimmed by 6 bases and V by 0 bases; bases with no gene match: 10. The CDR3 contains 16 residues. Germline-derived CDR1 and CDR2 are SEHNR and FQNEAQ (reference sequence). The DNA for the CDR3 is TGTGCCAGCAGCTTAGCTGCGAGCTCAGGGGGCCGCGAGCAGTACTTC. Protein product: CASSLAASSGGREQYF.

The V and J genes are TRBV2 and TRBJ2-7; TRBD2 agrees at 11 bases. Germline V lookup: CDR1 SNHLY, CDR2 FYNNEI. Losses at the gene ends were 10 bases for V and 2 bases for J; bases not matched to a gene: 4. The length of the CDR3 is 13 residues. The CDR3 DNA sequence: TGTGCCATACATAGCGGGAGGGCCTACGAGCAGTACTTC. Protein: CAIHSGRAYEQYF. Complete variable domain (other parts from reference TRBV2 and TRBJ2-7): EPEVTQTPSHQVTQMGQEVILRCVPISNHLYFYWYRQILGQKVEFLVSFYNNEISEKSEIFDDQFSVERPDGSNFTLKIRSTKLEDSAMYFCAIHSGRAYEQYFGPGTRLTVT.

The CDR3 DNA follows: TGTGCCAGCTCCTATCATAGGAACACTGAAGCTTTCTTT. Its protein product is CASSYHRNTEAFF. V usage is TRBV6-4 and J usage is TRBJ1-1; unclear D gene. Germline-derived CDR1 and CDR2 are MRHNA and SNTAGT. The CDR3 consists of 13 residues. V shed 8 bases and J shed 1 base, with 11 bases lying between them.

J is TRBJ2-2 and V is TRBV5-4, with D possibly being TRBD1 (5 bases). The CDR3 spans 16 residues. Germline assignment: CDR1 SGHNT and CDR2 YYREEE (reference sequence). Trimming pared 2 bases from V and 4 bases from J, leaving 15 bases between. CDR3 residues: CASSFDPLGLTGELFF. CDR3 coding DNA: TGTGCCAGCAGCTTTGACCCCTTGGGGCTCACCGGGGAGCTGTTTTTT.

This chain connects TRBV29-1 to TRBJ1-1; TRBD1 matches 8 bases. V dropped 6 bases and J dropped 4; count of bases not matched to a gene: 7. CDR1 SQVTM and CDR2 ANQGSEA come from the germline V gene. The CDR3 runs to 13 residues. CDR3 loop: CSVPGQGLTEAFF. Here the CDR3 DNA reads TGCAGCGTCCCTGGACAGGGACTCACTGAAGCTTTCTTT.

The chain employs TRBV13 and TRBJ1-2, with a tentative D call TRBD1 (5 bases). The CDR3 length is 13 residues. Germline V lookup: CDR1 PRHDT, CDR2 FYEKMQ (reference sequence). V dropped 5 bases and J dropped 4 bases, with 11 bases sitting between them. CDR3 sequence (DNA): TGTGCCAGCAGCCAGGGATCAATCTATGGCTACACCTTC. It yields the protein CASSQGSIYGYTF.

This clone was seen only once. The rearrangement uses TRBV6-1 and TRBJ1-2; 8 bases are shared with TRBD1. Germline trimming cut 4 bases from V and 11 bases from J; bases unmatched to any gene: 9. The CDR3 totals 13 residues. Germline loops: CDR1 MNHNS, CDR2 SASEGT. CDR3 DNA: TGTGCCAGCAGTGTCGGGACAGGAATAGGATACACCTTC. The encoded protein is CASSVGTGIGYTF.

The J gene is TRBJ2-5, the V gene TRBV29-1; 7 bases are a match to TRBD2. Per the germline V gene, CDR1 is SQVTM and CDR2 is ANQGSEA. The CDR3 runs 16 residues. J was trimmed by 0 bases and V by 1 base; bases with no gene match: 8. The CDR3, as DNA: TGCAGCGTTGAAGGTGGGAGGGCTCCGTACCAAGAGACCCAGTACTTC. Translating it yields CSVEGGRAPYQETQYF.

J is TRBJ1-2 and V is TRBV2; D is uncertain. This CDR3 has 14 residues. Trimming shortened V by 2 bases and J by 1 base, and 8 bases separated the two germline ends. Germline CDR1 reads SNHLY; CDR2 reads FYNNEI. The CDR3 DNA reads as TGTGCCAGCAGTGAACGCAGATTTAACTATGGCTACACCTTC. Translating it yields CASSERRFNYGYTF.

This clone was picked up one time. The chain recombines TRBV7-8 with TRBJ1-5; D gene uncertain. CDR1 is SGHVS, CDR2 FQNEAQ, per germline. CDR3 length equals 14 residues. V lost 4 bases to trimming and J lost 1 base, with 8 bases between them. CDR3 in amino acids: CASSWGNSNQPQHF. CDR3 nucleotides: TGTGCCAGCAGCTGGGGTAACAGCAATCAGCCCCAGCATTTT.

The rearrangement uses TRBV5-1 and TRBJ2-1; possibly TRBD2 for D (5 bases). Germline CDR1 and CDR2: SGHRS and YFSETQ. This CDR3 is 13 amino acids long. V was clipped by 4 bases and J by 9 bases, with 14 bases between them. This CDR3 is CASSHEGGTEQFF. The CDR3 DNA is TGCGCCAGCAGCCACGAGGGCGGAACTGAGCAGTTCTTC.

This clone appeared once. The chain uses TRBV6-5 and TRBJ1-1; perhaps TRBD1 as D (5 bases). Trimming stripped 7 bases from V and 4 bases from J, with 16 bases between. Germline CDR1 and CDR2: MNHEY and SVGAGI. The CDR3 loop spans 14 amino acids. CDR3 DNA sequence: TGTGCCAGCAACCCGGGACCAAAGAGCACTGAAGCTTTCTTT. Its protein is CASNPGPKSTEAFF.

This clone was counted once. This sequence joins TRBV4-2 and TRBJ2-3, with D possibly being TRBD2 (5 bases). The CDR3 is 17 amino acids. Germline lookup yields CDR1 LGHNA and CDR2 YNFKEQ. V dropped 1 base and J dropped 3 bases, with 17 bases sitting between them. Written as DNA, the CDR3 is TGTGCCAGCAGCCAAGGAGGGCCGGATGAGTATACAGATACGCAGTATTTT. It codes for CASSQGGPDEYTDTQYF.

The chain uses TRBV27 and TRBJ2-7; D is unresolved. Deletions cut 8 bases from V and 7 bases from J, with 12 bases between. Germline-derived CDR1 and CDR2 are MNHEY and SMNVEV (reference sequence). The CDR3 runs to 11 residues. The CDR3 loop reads CASSYIGEQYF. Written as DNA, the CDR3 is TGTGCCAGCTCTTATATCGGTGAGCAGTACTTC.